The rows below give T cell receptor beta chains drawn from one sample of a study of neoadjuvant anti-PD-1 for oral cavity cancer. This table comes from immunoSEQ multiplex PCR, and its TCRdb copy is limited to in-frame clones, with some not included. Among around 15,000 clones, roughly 70% were seen once, and the ten largest hold around 2.5%. The sample consisted of PBMCs, taken before nivolumab (anti-PD-1) treatment. These TCRs come from a person between 40 and 85 years old with oral cavity squamous cell carcinoma. Each CDR3 is given with its conserved first and last residue. The D gene is left open where the match is weak. Clone size is given for some rows only: seen once, a few or many times, or a class if the clone is expanded.

J | size | D | V | CDR3 | DNA
TRBJ1-2 | - | - | TRBV11-2 | CASSLLSRDDRGGYTF | TGTGCCAGCAGCTTATTATCCAGGGACGACCGGGGGGGCTACACCTTC
TRBJ1-2 | - | - | TRBV30 | CAWSVSGLYGYTF | TGTGCCTGGAGTGTGTCTGGCCTCTATGGCTACACCTTC
TRBJ2-5 | - | - | TRBV5-1 | CASSKDPGRETQYF | TGCGCCAGCAGCAAGGACCCCGGACGGGAGACCCAGTACTTC
TRBJ1-1 | - | TRBD1 | TRBV29-1 | CSVDRGRKEAFF | TGCAGCGTTGATAGGGGGCGGAAGGAAGCTTTCTTT
TRBJ2-5 | - | TRBD1 | TRBV6-5 | CASRGTGQETQYF | TGTGCCAGCAGAGGGACAGGGCAAGAGACCCAGTACTTC
TRBJ2-7 | - | TRBD1 | TRBV15 | CATSREGTGGDEQYF | TGTGCCACCAGCAGAGAAGGGACAGGGGGGGACGAGCAGTACTTC
TRBJ2-5 | - | - | TRBV2 | CASAGDSRETQYF | TGTGCCAGCGCCGGAGACAGCCGAGAGACCCAGTACTTC
TRBJ1-5 | - | - | TRBV6-5 | CASSDLAGQPQHF | TGTGCCAGCAGTGACCTAGCTGGTCAGCCCCAGCATTTT
TRBJ1-2 | few | - | TRBV28 | CASIGPNYGYTF | TGTGCCAGCATCGGTCCCAACTATGGCTACACCTTC
TRBJ2-3 | - | TRBD1 | TRBV19 | CASSITRGRTDTQYF | TGTGCCAGTAGTATCACCAGGGGGCGGACAGATACGCAGTATTTT
TRBJ2-7 | - | TRBD1 | TRBV11-1 | CASSAWDRFSYEQYF | TGTGCCAGCAGCGCATGGGACAGGTTCTCCTACGAGCAGTACTTC
TRBJ2-7 | - | - | TRBV7-8 | CASSLGSPSYEQYF | TGTGCCAGCAGCTTAGGGTCCCCCTCCTACGAGCAGTACTTC
TRBJ1-5 | - | TRBD1 | TRBV10-3 | CAISGGQSTDQPQHF | TGTGCCATCAGTGGGGGACAGTCTACGGATCAGCCCCAGCATTTT
TRBJ1-1 | - | - | TRBV7-9 | CASSLGANTEAFF | TGTGCCAGCAGCTTGGGGGCAAACACTGAAGCTTTCTTT
TRBJ2-7 | few | - | TRBV21-1 | CASSKSGQGSLPYEQYF | TGTGCCAGCAGCAAATCAGGACAGGGGTCCCTTCCCTACGAGCAGTACTTC
TRBJ2-3 | - | TRBD1 | TRBV4-1 | CASSQEGMGQGSTDTQYF | TGCGCCAGCAGCCAAGAGGGAATGGGACAGGGCAGCACAGATACGCAGTATTTT
TRBJ2-4 | once | - | TRBV6-1 | CASSEAQGYNIQYF | TGTGCCAGCAGTGAAGCCCAGGGATACAACATTCAGTACTTC
TRBJ2-2 | - | TRBD1 | TRBV6-5 | CASTPDRGPTGELFF | TGTGCCAGCACCCCGGACAGGGGGCCCACCGGGGAGCTGTTTTTT
TRBJ2-3 | - | - | TRBV6-5 | CASSPRLSTDTQYF | TGTGCCAGCAGCCCTAGACTCAGCACAGATACGCAGTATTTT
TRBJ2-7 | - | - | TRBV15 | CATSREPHEQYF | TGTGCCACCAGCAGAGAACCCCACGAGCAGTACTTC
TRBJ1-2 | - | - | TRBV30 | CAWSVQGGWYGYTF | TGTGCCTGGAGTGTACAAGGGGGATGGTATGGCTACACCTTC
TRBJ2-3 | - | - | TRBV6-5 | CASSKTQGPDTQYF | TGTGCCAGCAGTAAGACACAGGGACCTGATACGCAGTATTTT
TRBJ2-5 | - | TRBD2 | TRBV5-4 | CASSLRLAGQETQYF | TGTGCCAGCAGCTTACGACTAGCGGGACAAGAGACCCAGTACTTC
TRBJ2-3 | - | TRBD2 | TRBV25-1 | CASSDGLAAKNEDTQYF | TGTGCCAGCAGTGACGGACTAGCGGCCAAAAACGAGGATACGCAGTATTTT
TRBJ2-3 | - | - | TRBV7-2 | CASRIQPDTQYF | TGTGCCAGCAGAATACAGCCAGATACGCAGTATTTT
TRBJ1-5 | - | - | TRBV4-2 | CASSQGYGWQGSIQPQHF | TGTGCCAGCAGCCAAGGATATGGATGGCAGGGGTCAATTCAGCCCCAGCATTTT
TRBJ1-2 | few | - | TRBV27 | CASSPPGGYGYTF | TGTGCCAGCAGTCCCCCGGGGGGCTATGGCTACACCTTC
TRBJ2-3 | - | - | TRBV5-1 | CASSLVGADTQYF | TGCGCCAGCAGCTTGGTGGGCGCGGATACGCAGTATTTT
TRBJ2-7 | few | - | TRBV19 | CASSTSRGGDYEQYF | TGTGCCAGTAGTACCTCTCGGGGTGGGGACTACGAGCAGTACTTC
TRBJ1-2 | - | - | TRBV6-5 | CASSYSNYGYTF | TGTGCCAGCAGTTACTCGAACTATGGCTACACCTTC